This TCR beta chain was obtained from a study of radiotherapy plus CTLA-4 blockade in lung cancer (dated by TCRdb to between 2018 and 2020). As for the study more broadly: Objective responses were observed in approximately 17% of enrolled patients, and disease control was achieved in around 30%. What the study reported, not specific to this receptor: The strongest predictors of response, as reported, were early dynamic changes in blood T cell clones along with a rise in serum interferon-beta after radiation. After treatment with radiotherapy and ipilimumab, TCR clones that originated in tumors expanded in peripheral blood.

In the case of this clone: The clone's antigen remains unknown. Per-base quality was not reported, and no clone a single base away is much larger than it.

Libraries were prepared through the immunoSEQ multiplex PCR assay. TCRdb's version of the immuneACCESS table is confined to in-frame rearrangements and falls short of the full clone set. An unresolved V gene accounts for under half of the shortfall where checked; the remainder is of unknown origin. The sample table shows 90,000 to 100,000 clones, and roughly 80% are seen once. Together, the top ten hold 20% to 30% of the sample. Spanning cysteine to phenylalanine, the CDR3 consists of 13 amino acids. Only the CDR3 part of the read is kept: 39 bases, read in frame from the first base. The germline V gene yields SGHDT for CDR1 and YYEEEE for CDR2. Trimming takes 2 bases from V and 2 bases from J, and the germline ends sit 7 bases apart. In this study, focal radiation therapy paired with CTLA-4 blockade (ipilimumab) was tested in patients who had chemo-refractory metastatic non-small-cell lung cancer.

The sample was peripheral blood, taken from a patient treated with radiotherapy plus ipilimumab. This clonotype was sampled from a human donor with non-small cell lung cancer that progressed on radiotherapy plus ipilimumab. In this chain, TRBV5-6 is recombined with TRBJ2-5, and the D gene may be TRBD1, 6 bases matching. For the CDR3, the sequence is CASSFRGQETQYF. Here is the DNA: TGTGCCAGCAGCTTCAGGGGACAAGAGACCCAGTACTTC.